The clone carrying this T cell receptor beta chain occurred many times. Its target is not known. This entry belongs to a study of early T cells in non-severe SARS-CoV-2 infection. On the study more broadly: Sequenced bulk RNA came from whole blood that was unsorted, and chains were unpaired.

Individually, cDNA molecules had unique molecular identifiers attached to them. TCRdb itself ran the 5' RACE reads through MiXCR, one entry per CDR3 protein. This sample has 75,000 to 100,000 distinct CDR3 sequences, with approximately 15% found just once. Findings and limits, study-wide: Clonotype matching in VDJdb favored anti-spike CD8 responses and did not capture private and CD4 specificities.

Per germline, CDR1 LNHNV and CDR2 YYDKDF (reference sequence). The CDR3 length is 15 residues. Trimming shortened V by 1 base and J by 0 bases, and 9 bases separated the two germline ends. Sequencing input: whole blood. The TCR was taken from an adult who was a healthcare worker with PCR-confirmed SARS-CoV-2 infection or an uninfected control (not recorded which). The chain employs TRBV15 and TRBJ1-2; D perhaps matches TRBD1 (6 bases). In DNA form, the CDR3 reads TGTGCCACCAGCAGAGCCGGGACATCTAACTATGGCTACACCTTC. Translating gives CATSRAGTSNYGYTF.